Sequencing of this TCR beta chain was carried out in a study of human T cells and chemical hapten exposure. The overall study: Patch tests put 0.01% DPC on the upper back, and the results were checked at 6 days. Overall study results and limits: Controls formed significantly fewer large CDR3 similarity clusters than expanded TCRs did.

CDR3 length equals 14 residues. The V gene lost 5 bases and the J gene lost 4 bases, with 14 bases spanning the gap. Germline CDR1 DFQATT, CDR2 SNEGSKA (reference sequence). From the RACE reads, TCRdb called clonotypes with MiXCR, one entry per CDR3 protein. The table includes 85,000 to 130,000 distinct CDR3 sequences, 10% to 15% detected once. As concerns this clonotype: Its antigen is unknown.

Indicated time point: pre-sensitization, week 0. Treatment specified: therapeutic diphenylcyclopropenone sensitization with weekly scalp DPC. The clonotype comes from a woman aged 50 to 60 with alopecia areata. Some clones in this sample may be carry-over from other donors' samples. V gene TRBV20-1 combines with J gene TRBJ1-4; D is undetermined. The sequencing used whole blood, collected in connection with sensitization to the hapten diphenylcyclopropenone (DPC). The CDR3 protein is CSAPDQVDNEKLFF. The CDR3 DNA reads TGCAGTGCTCCGGACCAGGTCGATAATGAAAAACTGTTTTTT.